This TCR beta chain was profiled in a study of blood T cell repertoires in COVID-19. Study-level information: The study drew acute and convalescent COVID-19 samples from the United States, Italy and Spain. In each case, the material was cDNA or gDNA derived from T cells, B-cell-depleted T cells, or PBMCs.

This CDR3 has 14 residues. Germline assignment: CDR1 SGHNT and CDR2 YYREEE (reference sequence). The V and J ends lost 5 bases and 5 bases, in that order; junction bases with no gene match: 10. Authors' methods: Scientists estimated how many nucleated cells there were by amplifying reference gene primers. Repertoires were generated with immunoSEQ multiplex PCR, while TCRdb's copy carries only in-frame clones and drops some. Clonal size and the V and J genes are those of that table, whereas D and trimming came from the DNA. The table lists around 310,000 clones, nearly 90% of them singletons, with around 1% in the top ten. This clone was observed a few times. Enrollment of patients from Seattle took place during active infection, with longitudinal follow-up.

The chain links TRBV5-4 to TRBJ2-7; 7 bases are shared with TRBD1. Sequencing was performed on peripheral blood. This TCR was recovered from a woman in her thirties or forties with COVID-19, enrolled during active disease. CDR3 DNA sequence: TGTGCCAGCAGTCATACTAACAGGGGCCACGAGCAGTACTTC. Translated, it gives CASSHTNRGHEQYF.